This T cell receptor (beta chain) was identified during a study of PD-L1 blockade in urothelial cancer. Whole-study context: Patients commenced intravenous atezolizumab, 1,200 mg every 3 weeks, around 2014.

The authors spiked synthetic TCR analog templates into each PCR. Profiled with immunoSEQ multiplex PCR; TCRdb holds only in-frame clones, not every one. Of almost 90,000 clones listed, about four fifths are singletons. With regard to this clone: Its antigen is undetermined.

General observations from the study: Patients who had durable benefit saw their tumor-associated blood clones expand more at 3 weeks.

Germline lookup yields CDR1 MGHRA and CDR2 YSYEKL. The CDR3 is 15 amino acids. Trimming cost V 5 bases and J 2 bases, with 16 bases left between them. The time point here: pretreatment peripheral blood. Pretreatment and on-treatment samples were taken, numbering 1 to 8 per patient. This chain connects TRBV4-1 to TRBJ2-7; TRBD2 might be the D (6 bases). The sample consisted of PBMCs, taken around atezolizumab (anti-PD-L1) treatment. This clonotype originated in a man between 60 and 70 years old with urothelial cancer. CDR3 bases: TGCGCCAGCAGCTCACCGGGACTGGGACCCTACGAGCAGTACTTC. It yields the protein CASSSPGLGPYEQYF.